Detailed here is one T cell receptor beta chain. The specificity of this receptor is unknown. Per-nucleotide qualities are absent, and no much larger clonotype sits a single base away. Sequences MNHEY (CDR1) and SMNVEV (CDR2) are obtained from the germline V gene (reference sequence). V lost 8 bases and J lost 5 bases; the stretch between them is 22 bases long. Spanning cysteine to phenylalanine, the CDR3 consists of 15 amino acids. The kept DNA is CDR3 alone, 45 bases in frame from the first base. Libraries were made using the immunoSEQ multiplex PCR assay. The clones in this table, taken by TCRdb from immuneACCESS, are in-frame only. Not every clone is retained; where verified, under half of the shortfall comes from an unresolved V gene, and the cause of the rest is unknown. Across this sample there are about 410,000 clones, with 80% to 95% seen only once. The ten largest clones add up to over 5.5% of the sample.

The data stem from a study of control samples from healthy donors and cancer patients (dated by TCRdb to about 2020). This receptor was identified in a man aged 35 to 55 with head and neck cancer. The sample was PBMCs. The chain couples TRBV27 to TRBJ2-7, and possibly TRBD1, on 6 matching bases. The CDR3 protein: CASGASTGFLDEQYF. The DNA sequence reads TGTGCCAGCGGAGCTTCTACAGGGTTTCTGGACGAGCAGTACTTC.